Below, 20 T cell receptor beta chains from the same sample are listed, as sequenced in a study of OX40 agonist ivuxolimab in advanced cancers. TCRdb's copy holds only in-frame clones and misses some; the assay was immunoSEQ multiplex PCR. The data show more than 85,000 clones, around 90% seen once. The input for sequencing was CD4+ or CD8+ T cells sorted from blood, taken in a trial of the OX40 agonist ivuxolimab. The receptors stem from an adult with an advanced solid tumor such as melanoma, head and neck, liver or kidney cancer.

The rearrangement uses TRBV2 and TRBJ1-3, with D possibly being TRBD1 (5 bases). The CDR3 loop spans 12 amino acids. V lost 4 bases and J lost 4, with 5 bases in between. Germline V gene sequence: CDR1 SNHLY, CDR2 FYNNEI. The CDR3: CASSGQGNTIYF. The CDR3 region has the DNA TGTGCCAGCAGTGGACAGGGAAACACCATATATTTT.

V and J are TRBV6-4 and TRBJ2-4; TRBD2 agrees at 13 bases. This CDR3 is 20 amino acids long. With 4 bases clipped from V and 3 bases from J, the junction kept 15 bases outside the gene matches. Germline values: CDR1 MRHNA, CDR2 SNTAGT. The CDR3 spells CASSVSPTSGRASGKNIQYF. The CDR3 DNA sequence: TGTGCCAGCAGTGTCTCCCCTACTAGCGGGAGGGCCAGTGGCAAAAACATTCAGTACTTC.

The chain uses TRBV7-9 and TRBJ1-5; 10 nucleotides align to TRBD1. The germline V gene has CDR1 SEHNR and CDR2 FQNEAQ (reference sequence). Trimming at V came to 4 bases and at J to 2 bases, leaving 2 bases not matched to a gene. The CDR3 covers 15 residues. The CDR3 nucleotides are TGTGCCAGCAGCTGGGGGACAGGGGGCAATCAGCCCCAGCATTTT. Its translation is CASSWGTGGNQPQHF.

The V gene is TRBV5-1, the J gene TRBJ1-1; 10 bases map to TRBD1. The CDR3 runs to 17 residues. CDR1 and CDR2 (germline): SGHRS, YFSETQ. V lost 2 bases to trimming and J lost 2 bases; unmatched junction nucleotides: 9. The CDR3 is CASSFGTGALGNTEAFF. In DNA form, the CDR3 reads TGCGCCAGCAGCTTCGGGACAGGGGCCCTTGGCAACACTGAAGCTTTCTTT.

The gene calls are TRBV7-2 and TRBJ1-1, with 10 bases that match TRBD1. The V segment lost 5 bases and the J segment 5 bases; nucleotides outside the gene matches: 5. Germline CDR1 is SGHTA and CDR2 is FQGNSA. The length of the CDR3 is 14 residues. The CDR3 DNA follows: TGTGCCAGCAGCCGACGGGACAGGGGTACTGAAGCTTTCTTT. It specifies CASSRRDRGTEAFF.

The chain uses TRBV9 and TRBJ1-6; 9 nucleotides match TRBD1. The germline gives CDR1 SGDLS, CDR2 YYNGEE. V dropped 6 bases and J dropped 8; count of bases not matched to a gene: 9. This CDR3 comprises 15 residues. CDR3: CASNRGGQGYSPLHF. The CDR3 DNA sequence: TGTGCCAGCAACCGAGGGGGACAGGGATATTCACCCCTCCACTTT.

V is TRBV30 and J is TRBJ2-5; 9 bases are a match to TRBD2. Germline CDR1 and CDR2: GTSNPN and SVGIG (reference sequence). V shed 2 bases, J shed 5 bases, and the junction held 6 bases outside the gene matches. The CDR3 length is 14 residues. This CDR3 reads CAWSRTAGGETQYF. The CDR3 DNA is TGTGCCTGGAGTAGAACTGCGGGGGGGGAGACCCAGTACTTC. Drawing the rest from reference TRBV30 and TRBJ2-5, the complete variable domain is SQTIHQWPATLVQPVGSPLSLECTVEGTSNPNLYWYRQAAGRGLQLLFYSVGIGQISSEVPQNLSASRPQDRQFILSSKKLLLSDSGFYLCAWSRTAGGETQYFGPGTRLLVL.

V usage is TRBV5-1 and J usage is TRBJ2-1, with a possible D match to TRBD2 (6 bases). The CDR3 has 15 residues. Trimming removed 4 bases from V and 8 bases from J, with 19 bases in between. Germline CDR1 SGHRS, CDR2 YFSETQ. In DNA form, the CDR3 reads TGCGCCAGCAGCCTCACTAGCCCTGGGAGTCATGAGCAGTTCTTC. Amino acids: CASSLTSPGSHEQFF. Filled out from reference TRBV5-1 and TRBJ2-1, the complete variable domain reads KAGVTQTPRYLIKTRGQQVTLSCSPISGHRSVSWYQQTPGQGLQFLFEYFSETQRNKGNFPGRFSGRQFSNSRSEMNVSTLELGDSALYLCASSLTSPGSHEQFFGPGTRLTVL.

DNA of the CDR3: TGCGCCAGCAGTTCCGACAGGGTCGGCGAAAAACTGTTTTTT. It is translated as CASSSDRVGEKLFF. The V call is TRBV5-1, the J call TRBJ1-4, with 7 bases aligning to TRBD1. CDR3 length equals 14 residues. Germline CDR1 reads SGHRS; CDR2 reads YFSETQ. V lost 5 bases to trimming and J lost 8 bases; unmatched junction nucleotides: 9.

The J gene is TRBJ2-3, the V gene TRBV10-1, with 9 bases fitting TRBD2. CDR1 is WNHNN and CDR2 is SYGVQD in the germline V gene (reference sequence). J was trimmed by 4 bases and V by 2 bases; bases with no gene match: 4. The CDR3 has 15 amino acids. The CDR3 sequence: CASSEGLASADTQYF. The CDR3 DNA reads TGCGCCAGCAGTGAGGGACTAGCGAGTGCAGATACGCAGTATTTT.

The chain links TRBV30 to TRBJ1-6; 7 bases map to TRBD1. J gave up 6 bases and V 2 bases, and 10 bases lay outside the gene matches. The CDR3 has 16 residues. The V gene's germline CDR1 is GTSNPN and CDR2 SVGIG (reference sequence). The CDR3 loop reads CAWSPGPGQFNSPLHF. The CDR3 DNA is TGTGCCTGGAGTCCAGGCCCGGGACAGTTTAATTCACCCCTCCACTTT.

This clone appeared a single time. The genes are TRBV5-1 and TRBJ2-2, with D possibly TRBD1 on 6 matching bases. This CDR3 comprises 15 residues. The germline V gene has CDR1 SGHRS and CDR2 YFSETQ. V was trimmed by 0 bases and J by 7 bases, leaving 13 bases between them. In nucleotides, the CDR3 is TGCGCCAGCAGCTTGGATCCAGGGGCCGGCGGGGAGCTGTTTTTT. This gives the protein CASSLDPGAGGELFF.

This chain links TRBV19 with TRBJ2-6; the match to TRBD1 covers 9 bases. The germline gives CDR1 LNHDA, CDR2 SQIVND (reference sequence). This CDR3 comprises 18 residues. Trimming cost V 3 bases and J 0 bases; bases outside gene matches: 6. The CDR3 DNA is TGTGCCAGTAGTATTCGGACAGGGGTGTCCTCTGGGGCCAACGTCCTGACTTTC. This gives the protein CASSIRTGVSSGANVLTF.

V gene TRBV19 combines with J gene TRBJ1-2; TRBD1 might be the D (6 bases). Germline V lookup: CDR1 LNHDA, CDR2 SQIVND (reference sequence). V lost 3 bases, J lost 2 bases, and 13 bases lay in between. CDR3 length: 15 residues. The CDR3 DNA sequence: TGTGCCAGTAGTATGGCCGCAGGGGTGAACTATGGCTACACCTTC. It specifies CASSMAAGVNYGYTF.

The chain employs TRBV27 and TRBJ1-4, with D uncertain. This CDR3 is built from 13 residues. The V end was cut by 10 bases, the J end by 7 bases, with 16 bases between. Germline V gene data show CDR1 as MNHEY and CDR2 as SMNVEV (reference sequence). CDR3 protein: CATAGLSGEKLFF. CDR3 DNA sequence: TGTGCCACCGCCGGACTATCCGGTGAAAAACTGTTTTTT.

The chain uses TRBV29-1 and TRBJ2-1; 11 nucleotides match TRBD2. Germline V gives CDR1 SQVTM, CDR2 ANQGSEA. V was clipped by 5 bases and J by 5 bases; unmatched bases: 20. This CDR3 region has 19 residues. Here the CDR3 reads CSVTPAPLLAGVHDNEQFF. CDR3 nucleotides: TGCAGCGTTACCCCTGCCCCCCTACTAGCGGGGGTCCATGACAATGAGCAGTTCTTC.

This clone was found once. The V and J genes are TRBV27 and TRBJ2-1; D is unresolved. CDR3 length: 15 amino acids. Germline CDR1 MNHEY, CDR2 SMNVEV (reference sequence). V was shortened by 7 bases and J by 0 bases, with 13 bases between the two germline ends. The CDR3: CASIFGYCSYNEQFF. The CDR3 region has the DNA TGTGCCAGCATTTTCGGGTACTGCTCCTACAATGAGCAGTTCTTC.

The chain recombines TRBV4-1 with TRBJ2-6, with TRBD1 matching over 7 bases. This CDR3 is built from 19 residues. V shed 1 base and J 0 bases; nucleotides not matched to a gene: 9. The germline gives CDR1 MGHRA, CDR2 YSYEKL. In DNA, the CDR3 is TGCGCCAGCAGCCAAGGCCCGACAGGGTCCCTCTCTGGGGCCAACGTCCTGACTTTC. Its protein product is CASSQGPTGSLSGANVLTF.

The chain has TRBV4-3 and TRBJ2-3, with TRBD1 matching over 10 bases. Germline V CDR1 and CDR2: LGHNA, YSLEER. CDR3 length equals 15 residues. V shed 2 bases and J 4 bases; nucleotides not matched to a gene: 3. Here the CDR3 DNA reads TGCGCCAGCAGCCAACAAGGGACAGGGGCAGATACGCAGTATTTT. Translating gives CASSQQGTGADTQYF.

The J gene is TRBJ2-3, the V gene TRBV18, with 9 positions matching TRBD2. This CDR3 has 15 residues. Per germline, CDR1 KGHSH and CDR2 LQKENI. With V trimmed by 5 bases and J by 3 bases, 6 bases remained unmatched. The CDR3 coding sequence is TGTGCCAGCTCAATATCTAGCGGGACTACAGATACGCAGTATTTT. Translated, it gives CASSISSGTTDTQYF.